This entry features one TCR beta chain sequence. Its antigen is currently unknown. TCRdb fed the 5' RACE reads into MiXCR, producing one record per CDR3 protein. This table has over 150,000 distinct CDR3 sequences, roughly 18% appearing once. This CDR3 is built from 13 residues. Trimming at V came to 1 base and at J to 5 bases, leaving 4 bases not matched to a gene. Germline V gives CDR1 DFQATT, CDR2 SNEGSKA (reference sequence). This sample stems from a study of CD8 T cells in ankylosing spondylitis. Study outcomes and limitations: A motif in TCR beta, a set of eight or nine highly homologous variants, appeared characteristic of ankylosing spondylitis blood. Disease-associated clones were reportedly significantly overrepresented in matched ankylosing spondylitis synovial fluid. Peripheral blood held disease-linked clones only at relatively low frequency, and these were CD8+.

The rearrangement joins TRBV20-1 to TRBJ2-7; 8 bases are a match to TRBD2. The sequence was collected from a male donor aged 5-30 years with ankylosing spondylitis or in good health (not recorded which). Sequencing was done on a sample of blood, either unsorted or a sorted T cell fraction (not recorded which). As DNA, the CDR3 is TGCAGTGCTAGAGCGCGGGAGGATAACGAGCAGTACGTC. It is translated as CSARAREDNEQYV.